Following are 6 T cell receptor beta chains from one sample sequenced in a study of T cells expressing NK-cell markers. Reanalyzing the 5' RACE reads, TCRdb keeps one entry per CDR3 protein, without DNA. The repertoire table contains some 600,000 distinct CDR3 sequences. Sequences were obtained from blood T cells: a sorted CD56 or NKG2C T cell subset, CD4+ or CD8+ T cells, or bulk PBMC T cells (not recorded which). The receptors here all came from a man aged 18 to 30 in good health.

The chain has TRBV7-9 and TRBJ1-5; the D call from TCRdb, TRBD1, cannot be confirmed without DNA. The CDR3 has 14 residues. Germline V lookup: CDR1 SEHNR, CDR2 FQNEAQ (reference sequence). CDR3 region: CASRGVGGDQPQHF. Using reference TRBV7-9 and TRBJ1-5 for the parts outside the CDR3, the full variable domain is DTGVSQNPRHKITKRGQNVTFRCDPISEHNRLYWYRQTLGQGPEFLTYFQNEAQLEKSRLLSDRFSAERPKGSFSTLEIQRTEQGDSAMYLCASRGVGGDQPQHFGDGTRLSIL.

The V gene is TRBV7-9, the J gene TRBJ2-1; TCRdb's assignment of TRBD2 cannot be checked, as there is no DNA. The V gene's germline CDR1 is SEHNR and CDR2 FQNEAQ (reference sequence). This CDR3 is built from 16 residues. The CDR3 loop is CASSFGLAGGVDEQFF.

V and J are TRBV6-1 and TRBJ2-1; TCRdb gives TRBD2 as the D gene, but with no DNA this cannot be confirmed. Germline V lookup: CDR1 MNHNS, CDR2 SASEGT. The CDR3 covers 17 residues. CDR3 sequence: CASSEATGTSYYNEQFF.

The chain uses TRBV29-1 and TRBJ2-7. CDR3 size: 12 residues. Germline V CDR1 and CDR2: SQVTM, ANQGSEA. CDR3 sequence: CSVRTETYEQYF.

CDR3: CASCPDWGQPQHF. The chain links TRBV5-1 to TRBJ1-5; the TRBD1 assignment by TCRdb is unverifiable without DNA. Germline loops: CDR1 SGHRS, CDR2 YFSETQ. The CDR3 has 13 amino acids.

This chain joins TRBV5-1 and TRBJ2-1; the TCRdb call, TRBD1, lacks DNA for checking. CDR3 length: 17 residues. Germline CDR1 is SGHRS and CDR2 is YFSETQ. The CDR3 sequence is CASSLALRVESRGEQFF. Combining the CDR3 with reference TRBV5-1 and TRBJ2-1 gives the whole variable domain KAGVTQTPRYLIKTRGQQVTLSCSPISGHRSVSWYQQTPGQGLQFLFEYFSETQRNKGNFPGRFSGRQFSNSRSEMNVSTLELGDSALYLCASSLALRVESRGEQFFGPGTRLTVL.